The 2 T cell receptor beta chains in this list originate from one sample, sequenced in a study of TIL therapy for anti-PD-1-resistant metastatic lung cancer. Sample time point: pre-treatment sample, taken before nivolumab and TIL therapy. Tumor tissue came from excised metastases, mostly pleural nodules or supraclavicular lymph nodes. This was the immunoSEQ v3 assay. The method was immunoSEQ multiplex PCR; TCRdb's version includes in-frame clones alone and lacks a portion of them. The repertoire has roughly 7,000 clones, about 61% of them found once; the top ten carry approximately 8.4%. The starting material was tumor tissue, obtained at baseline. The origin of the receptors is a person between 25 and 80 years old with non-small cell lung cancer.

This clone was observed once. V usage is TRBV12-3 or TRBV12-4 and J usage is TRBJ2-3; D gene ambiguous. Trimming shortened V by 3 bases and J by 2 bases, and 6 bases separated the two germline ends. The CDR3 sequence is 13 residues long. CDR3 nucleotides: TGTGCCAGCAGTTTGCGGATCACAGATACGCAGTATTTT. Its protein is CASSLRITDTQYF.

The table lists this clone with a count of one. The gene calls are TRBV6-1 and TRBJ1-4; possibly TRBD1 for D (6 bases). The CDR3 is 19 amino acids. Germline V lookup: CDR1 MNHNS, CDR2 SASEGT. V was clipped by 2 bases and J by 4 bases, with 23 bases between them. The CDR3 spells CASSETPGARAQGNEKLFF. The DNA of the CDR3 is TGTGCCAGCAGTGAAACCCCGGGGGCGAGGGCACAGGGTAATGAAAAACTGTTTTTT.